These 9 T cell receptor beta chains share one sample of origin, sequenced in a study of blood T cell repertoires in COVID-19. Libraries were prepared by immunoSEQ multiplex PCR; TCRdb keeps only in-frame clonotypes and omits some of them. The sample consists of over 150,000 clones, roughly 86% of them appearing once. Sequenced input: peripheral blood. These receptors all stem from an older woman who had recovered from COVID-19.

V is TRBV5-1 and J is TRBJ2-5; 9 bases map to TRBD1. CDR3 length equals 15 residues. The germline V gene encodes CDR1 SGHRS and CDR2 YFSETQ. V lost 0 bases, J lost 5 bases, and 5 bases stayed unmatched. The CDR3 loop reads CASSLDGTGTETQYF. For the CDR3, the DNA is TGCGCCAGCAGCTTGGATGGGACAGGGACTGAGACCCAGTACTTC. Filled out from reference TRBV5-1 and TRBJ2-5, the complete variable domain reads KAGVTQTPRYLIKTRGQQVTLSCSPISGHRSVSWYQQTPGQGLQFLFEYFSETQRNKGNFPGRFSGRQFSNSRSEMNVSTLELGDSALYLCASSLDGTGTETQYFGPGTRLLVL.

The chain is built from TRBV28 and TRBJ1-1; possibly TRBD1 for D (6 bases). CDR3 size: 17 residues. Trimming pared 3 bases from V and 1 base from J, leaving 18 bases between. CDR1 and CDR2 from the germline V gene are MDHEN and SYDVKM. This CDR3 is CASSFGGLPAQNTEAFF. The CDR3 DNA is TGTGCCAGCAGTTTCGGGGGGCTCCCCGCCCAGAACACTGAAGCTTTCTTT.

This chain links TRBV19 with TRBJ1-4; tentative D call: TRBD1 (6 bases). This CDR3 spans 14 amino acids. CDR1 and CDR2 (germline): LNHDA, SQIVND (reference sequence). The ends were cut back, 5 bases at V and 7 bases at J, with 14 bases in the middle. CDR3 DNA: TGTGCCAGTAGTCCCGGGACACCGGGTGAAAAACTGTTTTTT. Translating it yields CASSPGTPGEKLFF.

For the CDR3, the DNA is TGTGCCAGCAGTATGGGACAGCCTAACCAGCCCCAGCATTTT. It encodes CASSMGQPNQPQHF. V and J are TRBV28 and TRBJ1-5; TRBD1 matches at 7 bases. CDR1 and CDR2 (germline): MDHEN, SYDVKM. V gave up 5 bases and J gave up 7 bases; unmatched junction bases: 8. The CDR3 is made up of 14 amino acids.

This sequence joins TRBV4-3 and TRBJ1-2; 9 positions agree with TRBD1. CDR1 and CDR2 (germline): LGHNA, YSLEER. This CDR3 spans 15 amino acids. Trimming cost V 1 base and J 6 bases; bases outside gene matches: 6. This chain's CDR3 is CASSQARDRVNGYTF. CDR3 sequence (DNA): TGCGCCAGCAGCCAAGCCCGGGACAGGGTGAATGGCTACACCTTC.

The chain has TRBV5-1 and TRBJ2-3; 11 nucleotides align to TRBD2. Germline CDR1 SGHRS, CDR2 YFSETQ. This CDR3 is 17 amino acids long. With 0 bases clipped from V and 2 bases from J, the junction kept 5 bases outside the gene matches. The CDR3 is CASSLEGTSGFTDTQYF. CDR3 DNA: TGCGCCAGCAGCTTGGAAGGGACTAGCGGATTCACAGATACGCAGTATTTT.

CDR3 amino acids: CASSPGLAGGRNTQYF. The CDR3 DNA sequence: TGTGCCAGCAGCCCGGGACTAGCGGGGGGGCGTAATACGCAGTATTTT. The genes are TRBV7-6 and TRBJ2-3, with TRBD2 matching over 16 bases. In germline, CDR1 is SGHVS, CDR2 FNYEAQ. The CDR3 contains 16 residues. V shed 5 bases, J shed 7 bases, and the junction held 6 bases outside the gene matches. Full variable domain (rest looked up from reference TRBV7-6 and TRBJ2-3): GAGVSQSPRYKVTKRGQDVALRCDPISGHVSLYWYRQALGQGPEFLTYFNYEAQQDKSGLPNDRFSAERPEGSISTLTIQRTEQRDSAMYRCASSPGLAGGRNTQYFGPGTRLTVL.

This chain links TRBV11-2 with TRBJ2-1, with D possibly being TRBD1 (6 bases). V lost 2 bases and J 8 bases, leaving 16 bases between the germline ends. The CDR3 is made up of 15 amino acids. Germline V gene data show CDR1 as SGHAT and CDR2 as FQNNGV. CDR3 DNA: TGTGCCAGCAGCTTAAGCCCGAACAGGGATGATGAGCAGTTCTTC. This translates into CASSLSPNRDDEQFF.

J is TRBJ2-5 and V is TRBV28; tentatively, D is TRBD1 (6 bases). The germline V gene has CDR1 MDHEN and CDR2 SYDVKM. Trimming cost V 7 bases and J 5 bases, with 14 bases left between them. The CDR3 runs to 13 residues. DNA for the CDR3: TGTGCCAGCACCGAACAGGGATTGGAGACCCAGTACTTC. Protein: CASTEQGLETQYF.